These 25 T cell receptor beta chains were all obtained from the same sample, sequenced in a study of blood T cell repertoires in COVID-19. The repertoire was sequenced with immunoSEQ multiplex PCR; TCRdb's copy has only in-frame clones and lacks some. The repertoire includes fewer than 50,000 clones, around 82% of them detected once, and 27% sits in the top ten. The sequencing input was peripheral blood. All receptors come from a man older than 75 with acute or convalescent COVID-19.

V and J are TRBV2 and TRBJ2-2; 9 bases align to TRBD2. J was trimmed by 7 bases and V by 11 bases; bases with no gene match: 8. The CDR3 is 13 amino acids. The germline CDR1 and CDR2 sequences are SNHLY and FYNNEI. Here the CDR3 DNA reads TGTGCCGGAGCTAGCGGGGTGGGCGGGGAGCTGTTTTTT. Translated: CAGASGVGGELFF.

CDR3 in amino acids: CASSARGGTAFF. The CDR3 DNA follows: TGCGCCAGCAGTGCCCGGGGGGGGACGGCTTTCTTT. V usage is TRBV10-2 and J usage is TRBJ1-1, with D perhaps matching TRBD1 (5 bases). Per germline, CDR1 WSHSY and CDR2 SAAADI. This CDR3 is built from 12 residues. Trimming removed 4 bases at V and 11 bases at J, with 14 bases between.

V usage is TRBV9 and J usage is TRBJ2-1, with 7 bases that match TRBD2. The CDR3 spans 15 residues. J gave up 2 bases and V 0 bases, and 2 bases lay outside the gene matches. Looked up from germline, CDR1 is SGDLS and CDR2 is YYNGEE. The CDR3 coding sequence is TGTGCCAGCAGCGTAGGAGCGGGGACCTACAATGAGCAGTTCTTC. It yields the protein CASSVGAGTYNEQFF. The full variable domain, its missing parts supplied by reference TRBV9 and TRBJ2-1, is DSGVTQTPKHLITATGQRVTLRCSPRSGDLSVYWYQQSLDQGLQFLIQYYNGEERAKGNILERFSAQQFPDLHSELNLSSLELGDSALYFCASSVGAGTYNEQFFGPGTRLTVL.

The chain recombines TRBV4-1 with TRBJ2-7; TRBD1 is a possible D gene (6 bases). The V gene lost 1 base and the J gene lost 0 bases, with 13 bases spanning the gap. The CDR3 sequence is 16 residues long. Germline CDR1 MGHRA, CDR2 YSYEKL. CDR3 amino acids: CASSQGMTGLSYEQYF. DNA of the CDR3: TGCGCCAGCAGCCAAGGGATGACAGGCCTCTCCTACGAGCAGTACTTC.

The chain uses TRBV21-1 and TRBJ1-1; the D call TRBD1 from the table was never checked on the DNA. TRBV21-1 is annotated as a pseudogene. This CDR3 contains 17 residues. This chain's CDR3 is CASSKVSDRSMNTEAFF. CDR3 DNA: TGTGCCAGCAGCAAAGTATCTGACAGGTCTATGAACACTGAAGCTTTCTTT.

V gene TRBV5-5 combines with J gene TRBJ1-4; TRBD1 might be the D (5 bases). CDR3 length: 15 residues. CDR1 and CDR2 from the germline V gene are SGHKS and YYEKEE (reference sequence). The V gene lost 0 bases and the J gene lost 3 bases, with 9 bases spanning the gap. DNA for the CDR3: TGTGCCAGCAGCTTGGCTTTAGGGGCTAATGAAAAACTGTTTTTT. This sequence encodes CASSLALGANEKLFF. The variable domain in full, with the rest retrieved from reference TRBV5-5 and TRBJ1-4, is DAGVTQSPTHLIKTRGQQVTLRCSPISGHKSVSWYQQVLGQGPQFIFQYYEKEERGRGNFPDRFSARQFPNYSSELNVNALLLGDSALYLCASSLALGANEKLFFGSGTQLSVL.

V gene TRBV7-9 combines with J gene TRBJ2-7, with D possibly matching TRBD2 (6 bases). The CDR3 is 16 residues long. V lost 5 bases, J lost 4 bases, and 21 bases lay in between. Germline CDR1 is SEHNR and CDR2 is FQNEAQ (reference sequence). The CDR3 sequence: CASSPNPGGIVYEQYF. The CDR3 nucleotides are TGTGCCAGCAGCCCAAACCCTGGCGGGATTGTTTACGAGCAGTACTTC.

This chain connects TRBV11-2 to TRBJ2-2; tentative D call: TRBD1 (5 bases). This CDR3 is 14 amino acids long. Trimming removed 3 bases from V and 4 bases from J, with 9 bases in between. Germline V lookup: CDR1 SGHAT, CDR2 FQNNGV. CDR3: CASSFPTVTGELFF. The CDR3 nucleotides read TGTGCCAGCAGCTTTCCGACAGTCACCGGGGAGCTGTTTTTT. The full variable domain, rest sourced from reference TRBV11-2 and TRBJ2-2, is EAGVAQSPRYKIIEKRQSVAFWCNPISGHATLYWYQQILGQGPKLLIQFQNNGVVDDSQLPKDRFSAERLKGVDSTLKIQPAKLEDSAVYLCASSFPTVTGELFFGEGSRLTVL.

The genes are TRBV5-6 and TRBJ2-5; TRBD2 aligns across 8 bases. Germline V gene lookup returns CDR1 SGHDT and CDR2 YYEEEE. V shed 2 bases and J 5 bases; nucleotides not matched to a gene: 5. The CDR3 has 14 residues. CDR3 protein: CASSFRTSSETQYF. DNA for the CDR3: TGTGCCAGCAGCTTCAGGACTAGCTCCGAGACCCAGTACTTC.

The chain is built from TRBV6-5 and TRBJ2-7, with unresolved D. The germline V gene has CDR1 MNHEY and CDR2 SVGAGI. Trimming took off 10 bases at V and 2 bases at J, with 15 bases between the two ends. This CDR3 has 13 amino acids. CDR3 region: CATNTPPPYEQYF. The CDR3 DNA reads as TGTGCCACTAATACCCCCCCACCCTACGAGCAGTACTTC.

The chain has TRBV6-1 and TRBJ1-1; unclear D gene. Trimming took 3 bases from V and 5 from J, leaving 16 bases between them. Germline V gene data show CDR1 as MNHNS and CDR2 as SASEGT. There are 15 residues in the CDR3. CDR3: CASSEYDGRETEAFF. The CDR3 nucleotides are TGTGCCAGCAGTGAGTATGACGGGAGGGAAACTGAAGCTTTCTTT.

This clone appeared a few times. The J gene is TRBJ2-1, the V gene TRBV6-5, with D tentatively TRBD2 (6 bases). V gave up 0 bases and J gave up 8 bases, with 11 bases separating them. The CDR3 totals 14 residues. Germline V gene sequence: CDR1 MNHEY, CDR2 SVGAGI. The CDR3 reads CASSYSTSSDEQFF. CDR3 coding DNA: TGTGCCAGCAGTTACTCAACTAGCAGTGATGAGCAGTTCTTC.

CDR3: CASSGTGMDHTEAFF. The CDR3 region has the DNA TGTGCCAGCAGTGGGACAGGGATGGATCACACTGAAGCTTTCTTT. J is TRBJ1-1 and V is TRBV25-1, with 8 bases that match TRBD1. The CDR3 is 15 residues long. CDR1 and CDR2 from the germline V gene are MGHDK and SYGVNS. After removal of 4 bases from V and 3 bases from J, the junction contained 7 bases not matched to a gene.

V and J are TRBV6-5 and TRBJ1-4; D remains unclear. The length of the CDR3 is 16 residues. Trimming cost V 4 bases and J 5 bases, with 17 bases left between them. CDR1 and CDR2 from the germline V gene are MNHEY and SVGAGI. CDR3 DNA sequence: TGTGCCAGCAGTTCTGCGCGGGGAGGCCAAAATGAAAAACTGTTTTTT. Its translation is CASSSARGGQNEKLFF.

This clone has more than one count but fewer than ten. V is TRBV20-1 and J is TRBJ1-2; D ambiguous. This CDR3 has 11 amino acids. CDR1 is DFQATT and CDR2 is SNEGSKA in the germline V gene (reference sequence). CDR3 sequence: CSFRRASGYTF. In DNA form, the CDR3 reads TGCAGCTTTAGGAGGGCTAGCGGCTACACCTTC.

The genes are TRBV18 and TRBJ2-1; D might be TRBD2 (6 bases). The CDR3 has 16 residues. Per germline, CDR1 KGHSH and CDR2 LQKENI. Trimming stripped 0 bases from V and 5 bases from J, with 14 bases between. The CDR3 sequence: CASSPPVRGSNNEQFF. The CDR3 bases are TGTGCCAGCTCACCACCGGTCCGGGGGAGTAACAATGAGCAGTTCTTC.

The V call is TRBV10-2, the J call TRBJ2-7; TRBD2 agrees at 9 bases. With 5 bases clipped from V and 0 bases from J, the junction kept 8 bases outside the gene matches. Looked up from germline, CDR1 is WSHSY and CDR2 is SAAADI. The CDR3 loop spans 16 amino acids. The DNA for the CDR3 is TGCGCCAGCAGTCTTAGCGGGGGAGCCAGCTCCTACGAGCAGTACTTC. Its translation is CASSLSGGASSYEQYF.

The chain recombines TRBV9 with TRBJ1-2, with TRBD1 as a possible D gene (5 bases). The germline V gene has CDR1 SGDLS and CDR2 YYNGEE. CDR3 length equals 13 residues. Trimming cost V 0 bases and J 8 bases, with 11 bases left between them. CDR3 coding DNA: TGTGCCAGCAGCGTAGAGGGAGGGACCGGCTACACCTTC. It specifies CASSVEGGTGYTF.

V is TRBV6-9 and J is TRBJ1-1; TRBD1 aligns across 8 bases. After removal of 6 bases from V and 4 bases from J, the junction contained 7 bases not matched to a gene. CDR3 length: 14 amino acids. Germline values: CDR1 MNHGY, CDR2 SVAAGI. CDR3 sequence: CASRFPTGGTEAFF. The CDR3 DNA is TGTGCCAGCAGATTTCCCACAGGGGGCACTGAAGCTTTCTTT.

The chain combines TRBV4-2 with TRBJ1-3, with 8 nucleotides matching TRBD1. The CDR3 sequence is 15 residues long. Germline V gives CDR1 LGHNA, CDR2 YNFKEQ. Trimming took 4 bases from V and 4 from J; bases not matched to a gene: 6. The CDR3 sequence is CASSPDRASGNTIYF. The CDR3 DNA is TGTGCCAGCAGCCCGGACAGGGCTTCCGGAAACACCATATATTTT.

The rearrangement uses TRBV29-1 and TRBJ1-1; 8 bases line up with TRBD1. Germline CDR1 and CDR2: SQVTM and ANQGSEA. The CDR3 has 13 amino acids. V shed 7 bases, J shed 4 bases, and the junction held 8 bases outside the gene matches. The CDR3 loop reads CSALTDRGTEAFF. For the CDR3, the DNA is TGCAGCGCCCTTACAGACAGGGGCACTGAAGCTTTCTTT.

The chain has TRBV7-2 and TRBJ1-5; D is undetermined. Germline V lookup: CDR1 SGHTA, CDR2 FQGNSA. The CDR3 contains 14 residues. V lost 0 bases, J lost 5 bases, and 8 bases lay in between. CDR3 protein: CASSLATPDQPQHF. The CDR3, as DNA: TGTGCCAGCAGCTTAGCTACGCCGGATCAGCCCCAGCATTTT.

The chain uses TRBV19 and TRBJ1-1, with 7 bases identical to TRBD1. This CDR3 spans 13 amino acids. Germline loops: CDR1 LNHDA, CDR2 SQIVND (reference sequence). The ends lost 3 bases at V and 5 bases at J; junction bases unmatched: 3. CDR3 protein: CASSIQQGTEAFF. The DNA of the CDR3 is TGTGCCAGTAGTATCCAACAGGGGACTGAAGCTTTCTTT.

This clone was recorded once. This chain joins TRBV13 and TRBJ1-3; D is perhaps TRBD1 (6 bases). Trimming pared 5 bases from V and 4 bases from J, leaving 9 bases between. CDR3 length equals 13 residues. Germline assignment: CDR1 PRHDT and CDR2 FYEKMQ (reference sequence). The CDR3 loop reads CASSTGSGNTIYF. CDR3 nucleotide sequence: TGTGCCAGCAGCACAGGGTCGGGAAACACCATATATTTT.

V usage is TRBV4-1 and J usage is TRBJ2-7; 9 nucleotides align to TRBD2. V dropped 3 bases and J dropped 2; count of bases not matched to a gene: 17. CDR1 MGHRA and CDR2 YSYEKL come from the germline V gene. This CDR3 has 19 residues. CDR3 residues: CASSHPTWASGTLTYEQYF. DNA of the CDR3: TGCGCCAGCAGCCACCCTACCTGGGCTAGCGGGACCCTGACCTACGAGCAGTACTTC.